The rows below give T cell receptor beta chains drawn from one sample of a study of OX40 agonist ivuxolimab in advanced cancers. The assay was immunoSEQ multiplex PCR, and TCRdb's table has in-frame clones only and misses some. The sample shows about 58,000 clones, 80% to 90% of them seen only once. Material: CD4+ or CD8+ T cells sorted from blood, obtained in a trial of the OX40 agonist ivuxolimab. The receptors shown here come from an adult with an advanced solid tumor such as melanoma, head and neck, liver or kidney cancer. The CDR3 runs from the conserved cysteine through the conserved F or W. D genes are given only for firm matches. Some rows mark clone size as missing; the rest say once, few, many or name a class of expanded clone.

CASSDDGMNTEAFF,TGTGCCAGCAGTGACGACGGGATGAACACTGAAGCTTTCTTT,TRBV6-1,.,few,TRBJ1-1
CASSLEAVTNTGELFF,TGTGCCAGCAGCTTAGAGGCGGTAACGAACACCGGGGAGCTGTTTTTT,TRBV13,.,.,TRBJ2-2
CASSLGTSGNNEQFF,TGTGCCAGCAGTTTAGGAACTAGCGGAAACAATGAGCAGTTCTTC,TRBV27,TRBD2,.,TRBJ2-1
CASTGQVNSPLHF,TGTGCCAGCACGGGACAGGTCAATTCACCCCTCCACTTT,TRBV27,TRBD1,.,TRBJ1-6
CASSLSPGQTNLYGYTF,TGTGCCAGCAGCTTATCTCCGGGACAGACGAACCTTTATGGCTACACCTTC,TRBV11-2,TRBD1,.,TRBJ1-2
CASEAGFNYGYTF,TGTGCCAGCGAAGCGGGTTTCAACTATGGCTACACCTTC,TRBV25-1,.,.,TRBJ1-2
CASSVAGGNGDTQYF,TGTGCCAGCAGCGTAGCGGGGGGAAACGGGGATACGCAGTATTTT,TRBV9,TRBD2,.,TRBJ2-3
CAWSLSFRDRSPSNYGYTF,TGTGCCTGGAGTTTATCCTTCCGGGACAGGTCTCCTTCTAACTATGGCTACACCTTC,TRBV30,TRBD1,.,TRBJ1-2
CASSLATYNEQFF,TGTGCCAGCAGCTTAGCGACCTACAATGAGCAGTTCTTC,TRBV7-6,.,.,TRBJ2-1
CASSLGVNQPQHF,TGTGCCAGCAGCTTGGGAGTGAATCAGCCCCAGCATTTT,TRBV7-3,.,few,TRBJ1-5
CASMDEQFF,TGTGCCAGCATGGATGAGCAGTTCTTC,TRBV14,.,.,TRBJ2-1
CASSDWVDSNQPQHF,TGTGCCAGCAGTGATTGGGTTGATAGCAATCAGCCCCAGCATTTT,TRBV28,.,.,TRBJ1-5
CASSFGQLRGTEAFF,TGTGCCAGCAGCTTTGGACAGCTCCGAGGGACTGAAGCTTTCTTT,TRBV5-6,.,.,TRBJ1-1
CASSYSNRDTEAFF,TGTGCCAGCAGTTACTCGAACAGGGACACTGAAGCTTTCTTT,TRBV6-5,.,.,TRBJ1-1
CASSQLSQAAEQYF,TGTGCCAGCAGCCAGTTGAGCCAGGCCGCCGAGCAGTACTTC,TRBV16,.,.,TRBJ2-7
CASSQGTEAFF,TGCGCCAGCAGCCAAGGAACTGAAGCTTTCTTT,TRBV4-1,.,.,TRBJ1-1
CASSLEILAGRNEQYF,TGTGCCAGCAGCTTAGAAATCCTAGCGGGGAGGAACGAGCAGTACTTC,TRBV7-9,TRBD2,.,TRBJ2-7
CASSGYEQYF,TGTGCCAGTAGTGGGTACGAGCAGTACTTC,TRBV19,.,once,TRBJ2-7
CASSPAPLYWTVLGPQHF,TGTGCCAGCAGCCCAGCGCCGCTATACTGGACAGTCCTGGGGCCCCAGCATTTT,TRBV7-8,.,.,TRBJ1-5
CASSVEGREAYNEQFF,TGTGCCAGCAGCGTAGAGGGGCGGGAGGCCTACAATGAGCAGTTCTTC,TRBV9,TRBD2,.,TRBJ2-1
CASSHTGGTEAFF,TGTGCCAGCAGTCATACAGGGGGCACTGAAGCTTTCTTT,TRBV28,TRBD1,once,TRBJ1-1
CASLGAGGEETQYF,TGTGCCAGCCTGGGGGCGGGAGGTGAAGAGACCCAGTACTTC,TRBV6-5,TRBD2,.,TRBJ2-5
CASSLPRELTDTQYF,TGTGCCAGCAGTTTGCCGCGGGAACTCACAGATACGCAGTATTTT,TRBV28,.,.,TRBJ2-3
CATQQDIGPQHF,TGTGCCACCCAACAGGATATAGGGCCCCAGCATTTT,TRBV6-1,.,.,TRBJ1-5
CASSHAGTSGNTIYF,TGCGCCAGCAGCCACGCCGGGACATCTGGAAACACCATATATTTT,TRBV4-1,.,.,TRBJ1-3
CASSLFGGQATTRGYTF,TGTGCCAGCAGTTTATTCGGTGGGCAGGCCACGACCAGGGGCTACACCTTC,TRBV28,.,.,TRBJ1-2
CASSPWRELGGELFF,TGTGCCAGCAGCCCCTGGCGGGAGTTAGGCGGGGAGCTGTTTTTT,TRBV5-6,TRBD2,.,TRBJ2-2
CASSVFPQGGEQYF,TGTGCCAGCAGCGTATTTCCCCAGGGAGGTGAGCAGTACTTC,TRBV9,.,.,TRBJ2-7
CASREAGTASGNTIYF,TGTGCCAGCAGGGAAGCGGGGACGGCCTCTGGAAACACCATATATTTT,TRBV6-1,.,.,TRBJ1-3
CASSPGGGEQFF,TGTGCCAGCAGCCCCGGAGGAGGCGAGCAGTTCTTC,TRBV11-2,.,.,TRBJ2-1
CASSVGTSNTGELFF,TGTGCCAGCAGCGTAGGGACTTCGAACACCGGGGAGCTGTTTTTT,TRBV9,.,.,TRBJ2-2
CASRPRDGNQPQHF,TGTGCCAGCCGCCCGAGGGACGGCAATCAGCCCCAGCATTTT,TRBV6-5,.,.,TRBJ1-5
CASSPGSYTQYF,TGTGCCAGCAGCCCCGGATCTTATACGCAGTATTTT,TRBV14,.,.,TRBJ2-3
CASSLLRSYNEQFF,TGTGCCAGCAGTTTATTGCGTTCCTACAATGAGCAGTTCTTC,TRBV27,.,.,TRBJ2-1
CASSPGQGPYGYTF,TGTGCCAGTAGTCCCGGACAGGGACCCTATGGCTACACCTTC,TRBV19,TRBD1,.,TRBJ1-2
CASSLSWADTGELFF,TGTGCCAGCAGTTTATCATGGGCGGACACCGGGGAGCTGTTTTTT,TRBV27,.,few,TRBJ2-2
CASRRTSNLQNIQYF,TGTGCCAGCAGGAGGACTAGCAATCTCCAAAACATTCAGTACTTC,TRBV2,TRBD2,.,TRBJ2-4
CAARGRDGELFF,TGTGCCGCGCGGGGGCGCGACGGGGAGCTGTTTTTT,TRBV4-2,.,.,TRBJ2-2
CASRQGLSEQFF,TGTGCCAGCAGACAGGGACTTTCTGAGCAGTTCTTC,TRBV6-5,.,.,TRBJ2-1
CASSFQGSTEAFF,TGTGCCAGCAGCTTCCAGGGGAGCACTGAAGCTTTCTTT,TRBV5-6,.,.,TRBJ1-1
CASSLGRPDGYTF,TGTGCCAGCAGTTTGGGACGACCCGATGGCTACACCTTC,TRBV6-1,.,once,TRBJ1-2
CASSPHPISGPQHF,TGTGCCAGCAGCCCTCACCCGATATCCGGGCCCCAGCATTTT,TRBV7-9,.,once,TRBJ1-5
CASSPLPRGETQYF,TGTGCCAGCTCACCACTCCCCCGCGGAGAGACCCAGTACTTC,TRBV18,.,.,TRBJ2-5
CASSYTTSTDTQYF,TGTGCCAGCAGTTACACAACTAGCACAGATACGCAGTATTTT,TRBV27,.,.,TRBJ2-3
CASSHGDAGTGELFF,TGTGCCAGCAGCCACGGGGACGCGGGGACCGGGGAGCTGTTTTTT,TRBV6-5,.,few,TRBJ2-2
CASSMGAWGTEAFF,TGTGCCAGTAGTATGGGGGCGTGGGGCACTGAAGCTTTCTTT,TRBV19,.,.,TRBJ1-1
CASSVLSGRDNEQFF,TGTGCCAGCAGTGTTTTAAGCGGGAGAGACAATGAGCAGTTCTTC,TRBV6-4,TRBD2,.,TRBJ2-1
CASSLVVGNTEAFF,TGTGCCAGCAGCTTAGTAGTCGGGAACACTGAAGCTTTCTTT,TRBV7-9,.,.,TRBJ1-1
CASSVGGRLDIQYF,TGTGCCAGCAGCGTAGGTGGTAGGCTAGACATTCAGTACTTC,TRBV9,.,.,TRBJ2-4
CASSTETGTDTQYF,TGCGCCAGCAGCACCGAGACAGGGACAGATACGCAGTATTTT,TRBV5-1,TRBD1,few,TRBJ2-3
CASSLRSNYGYTF,TGCGCCAGCAGCTTGCGATCTAACTATGGCTACACCTTC,TRBV5-1,.,.,TRBJ1-2
CASSLSPEGSTEAFF,TGTGCCAGCAGTTTATCGCCGGAGGGGAGCACTGAAGCTTTCTTT,TRBV28,.,.,TRBJ1-1
CAISESGHREAFF,TGTGCCATCAGTGAATCAGGGCACAGGGAAGCTTTCTTT,TRBV10-3,.,few,TRBJ1-1
CASSLDRGRTGELFF,TGTGCCAGCAGTTTAGACAGGGGCCGCACCGGGGAGCTGTTTTTT,TRBV28,TRBD1,once,TRBJ2-2
CASSFFESDTPHQPQHF,TGTGCCAGCAGCTTCTTCGAATCGGACACCCCGCATCAGCCCCAGCATTTT,TRBV7-8,.,.,TRBJ1-5
CASSITNEKLFF,TGTGCCAGTAGTATCACGAATGAAAAACTGTTTTTT,TRBV19,.,few,TRBJ1-4
CASSPPNGNGELFF,TGTGCCAGCAGCCCACCCAACGGGAACGGGGAGCTGTTTTTT,TRBV7-9,.,.,TRBJ2-2